The rows below give T cell receptor beta chains drawn from one sample of a study of T cells in Graves' hyperthyroidism and ophthalmopathy. TCRdb passed the multiplex PCR reads through MiXCR, listing each CDR3 protein once. The data hold hundreds of thousands of distinct CDR3 sequences, with roughly 32% observed a single time. The sample comprised blood. All receptors derive from a woman between 35 and 50 years old with Graves' hyperthyroidism. Both conserved end residues are part of each CDR3. A D gene is named only where the DNA matches it firmly. Expanded clones get a size class; other rows say once, few or many, or leave the size out.

>TRBV12-3/TRBV12-4|NA|NA|TRBJ1-1
TGTGCCCACGGGGAGGGGGAGACTGAAGCTTTCTTT
CAHGEGETEAFF
>TRBV9|many|TRBD2|TRBJ2-5
TGTGCCAGCAGCGTAGGTGTCGGGAGGTGGGGAGAGACCCAGTACTTC
CASSVGVGRWGETQYF
>TRBV7-2|many|TRBD2|TRBJ2-5
TGTGCCAGCAGCTTGGGAGCTAGCGGGGGAGAGACCCAGTACTTC
CASSLGASGGETQYF
>TRBV7-8|many|NA|TRBJ1-2
TGTGCCAGCAGCCATACAGGGAACTATGGCTACACCTTC
CASSHTGNYGYTF
>TRBV24-1|many|NA|TRBJ1-5
TGTGCCACCAGTGATAAACGGAACAATCAGCCCCAGCATTTT
CATSDKRNNQPQHF
>TRBV13|many|NA|TRBJ1-1
TGTGCCAGCAGTTTACCCCCCGGAGGCACTGAAGCTTTCTTT
CASSLPPGGTEAFF
>TRBV2|few|TRBD1|TRBJ1-1
TGTGCCAGCAACCGATACTACAGGGGGAACACTGAAGCTTTCTTT
CASNRYYRGNTEAFF
>TRBV6-5|NA|NA|TRBJ2-2
TGTGCCAGCAGTTTACAGACGAACACCGGGGAGCTGTTTTTT
CASSLQTNTGELFF
>TRBV7-9|many|TRBD2|TRBJ2-7
TGTGCCAGCAGCCAATTGGGAGGGGCCTCCTACGAGCAGTACTTC
CASSQLGGASYEQYF
>TRBV7-9|many|NA|TRBJ1-2
TGTGCCAGCAGCCCCCTGCTGGTCTACTACACCTTC
CASSPLLVYYTF
>TRBV7-9|many|TRBD2|TRBJ2-7
TGTGCCAGCAGCTTGAAAGGAGCTAGCGGGGCCTACGAGCAGTACTTC
CASSLKGASGAYEQYF
>TRBV6-5|few|TRBD1|TRBJ2-2
TGTGCCAGCAGTTACCTTGGGACAGGGGTTATGGGGGAGCTGTTTTTT
CASSYLGTGVMGELFF
>TRBV7-2|NA|TRBD2|TRBJ2-2
TGTGCCAGCAGCTCCTCTAGCGGGGGGGCCTCCGGGGAGCTGTTTTTT
CASSSSSGGASGELFF
>TRBV4-3|NA|TRBD2|TRBJ2-6
TGCGCCAGCAGCCGGCAAACATCGGGAGGGTCTGGGGCCAACGTCCTGACTTTC
CASSRQTSGGSGANVLTF
>TRBV29-1|many|NA|TRBJ2-7
TGCAGCGTACACCCGGGCTCTCCTTTTGACCACGAGCAGTACTTC
CSVHPGSPFDHEQYF
>TRBV28|few|NA|TRBJ2-5
TGTGCCAGCAGCCCTAGTTGGGTGGAGACCCAGTACTTC
CASSPSWVETQYF
>TRBV6-6|many|NA|TRBJ1-1
TGTGCCAGCAGTTACGCGCAGGGATGGACTGAAGCTTTCTTT
CASSYAQGWTEAFF
>TRBV12-3/TRBV12-4|few|TRBD1|TRBJ1-3
TGTGCCAGCAGTTTATTCGGACAGGGGACGAGAGGAAACACCATATATTTT
CASSLFGQGTRGNTIYF
>TRBV9|many|NA|TRBJ2-7
TGTGCCAGCAGCGCCCCCGGAGCGCCGTTCTACGAGCAGTACTTC
CASSAPGAPFYEQYF
>TRBV7-2|many|TRBD2|TRBJ2-7
TGTGCCAGCCAACCCACGGGAGGGATCTACGAGCAGTACTTC
CASQPTGGIYEQYF
>TRBV27|NA|NA|TRBJ1-1
TGTGCCACCGCGGCCCACGGAGAGCAAGAAGCTTTCTTT
CATAAHGEQEAFF
>TRBV10-3|NA|TRBD1|TRBJ1-4
TGTGCCATCAGCACCGGGACAGACGCAACTAATGAAAAACTGTTTTTT
CAISTGTDATNEKLFF
>TRBV7-2|NA|NA|TRBJ2-7
TGTGCCAGCAGCGGGGTAGAGGAGCAGTACTTC
CASSGVEEQYF
>TRBV29-1|NA|NA|TRBJ2-2
TGCAGTTTGGGCAGGGGCGATCGAACCGGGGAGCTGTTTTTT
CSLGRGDRTGELFF
>TRBV5-5|few|TRBD1|TRBJ2-6
TGTGCCAGCGGCGACAGGGGGGCGCCTGGGGCCAACGTCCTGACTTTC
CASGDRGAPGANVLTF
>TRBV7-3|NA|NA|TRBJ2-7
TGTGCCAGCAGCTTACGGCAGGAAAACGAGCAGTACTTC
CASSLRQENEQYF
>TRBV9|many|TRBD1|TRBJ1-2
TGTGCCAGCAGCCTTGGGGACAGGACGGCTAACTATGGCTACACCTTC
CASSLGDRTANYGYTF
>TRBV20-1|many|NA|TRBJ1-3
TGCAGTGCTAGAGGCATCTCTGGAAACACCATATATTTT
CSARGISGNTIYF
>TRBV7-6|many|TRBD1|TRBJ1-6
TGTGCCAGCAGCCAACGGGTCCCGGGACAGGGTCGGTATTCACCCCTCCACTTT
CASSQRVPGQGRYSPLHF
>TRBV6-5|few|TRBD1|TRBJ1-6
TGTGCCAGCAGTGCTTGGGACAGCCATTATTCACCCCTCCACTTT
CASSAWDSHYSPLHF
>TRBV20-1|few|NA|TRBJ2-6
TGCAGTGCTAGAGACGGGAAGGGAGGTGGGGCCAACGTCCTGACTTTC
CSARDGKGGGANVLTF
>TRBV7-9|NA|TRBD2|TRBJ2-7
TGTGCCAGCAGATTGGCTAGCGGTAGAGGTTATGAGCAGTACTTC
CASRLASGRGYEQYF